The 12 T cell receptor beta chains below all came from one sample that was sequenced in a study of cytomegalovirus exposure and HLA in healthy donors (dated by TCRdb to about 2017). Preparation of the library involved the immunoSEQ multiplex PCR assay. TCRdb's version of the immuneACCESS table is confined to in-frame rearrangements and falls short of the full clone set. An unresolved V gene accounts for under half of the shortfall where checked; the remainder is of unknown origin. Within this sample are over 50,000 clones, with around 92% of them counted one time only. Clones ranked in the top ten supply approximately 5.3% of the sample. Sequenced input: PBMCs. These receptors all come from a man between 18 and 29 years old in good health and CMV-seropositive.

This clone was detected only once. The chain combines TRBV5-1 with TRBJ1-3; D gene uncertain. Deletions cut 0 bases from V and 0 bases from J, with 7 bases between. The CDR3 runs 15 residues. Germline V lookup: CDR1 SGHRS, CDR2 YFSETQ. The CDR3 loop is CASSLGPDSGNTIYF. In nucleotides, the CDR3 is TGCGCCAGCAGCTTGGGGCCCGACTCTGGAAACACCATATATTTT.

The V and J genes are TRBV30 and TRBJ2-5; tentative D call: TRBD2 (6 bases). Germline CDR1 GTSNPN, CDR2 SVGIG (reference sequence). The V gene lost 7 bases and the J gene lost 4 bases, with 16 bases spanning the gap. The CDR3 is 13 residues long. The CDR3: CASWRGKGETQYF. The CDR3 coding sequence is TGTGCCTCCTGGAGGGGTAAAGGAGAGACCCAGTACTTC.

The chain links TRBV5-1 to TRBJ2-3; D remains ambiguous. From germline, CDR1 is SGHRS and CDR2 YFSETQ. This CDR3 is 16 amino acids long. Trimming removed 0 bases from V and 0 bases from J, with 11 bases in between. In nucleotides, the CDR3 is TGCGCCAGCAGCTTGGGCCTAGACTCTAGCACAGATACGCAGTATTTT. As protein: CASSLGLDSSTDTQYF.

The rearrangement links TRBV11-3 to TRBJ2-7; 8 positions match TRBD1. The V gene end was trimmed by 5 bases and the J gene end by 3 bases; junction bases not matched to a gene: 3. The CDR3 extends over 13 amino acids. Germline CDR1 and CDR2: SGHNT and YENEEA. The CDR3 is CASSPGTGYEQYF. The CDR3 DNA reads as TGTGCCAGCAGCCCCGGGACAGGCTACGAGCAGTACTTC.

This chain uses TRBV5-6 with TRBJ1-2; D is perhaps TRBD1 (6 bases). V lost 3 bases to trimming and J lost 3 bases, with 18 bases between them. The germline V gene has CDR1 SGHDT and CDR2 YYEEEE. The CDR3 is 16 amino acids. The CDR3: CASSWRVWGGDYGYTF. The DNA of the CDR3 is TGTGCCAGCAGCTGGAGGGTGTGGGGGGGCGACTATGGCTACACCTTC.

This chain links TRBV30 with TRBJ2-3, with 10 nucleotides matching TRBD2. CDR3 length: 18 residues. V lost 0 bases to trimming and J lost 0 bases; unmatched junction nucleotides: 9. CDR1 and CDR2 from the germline V gene are GTSNPN and SVGIG (reference sequence). CDR3 in amino acids: CAWSVRWTSGESTDTQYF. The CDR3 DNA sequence: TGTGCCTGGAGTGTACGTTGGACTAGCGGAGAAAGCACAGATACGCAGTATTTT.

The J gene is TRBJ1-5, the V gene TRBV28; no clear D gene. The V end was cut by 6 bases, the J end by 4 bases, with 13 bases between. This CDR3 is 14 amino acids long. Germline lookup yields CDR1 MDHEN and CDR2 SYDVKM. The CDR3 nucleotides read TGTGCCAGCAGCATAGTGACGGGGAATCAGCCCCAGCATTTT. It translates to CASSIVTGNQPQHF.

CDR3 DNA: TGTGCCAGCAGTTATCAACCTCCCGAGCAAGAGACCCAGTACTTC. This translates into CASSYQPPEQETQYF. The chain uses TRBV28 and TRBJ2-5, with no clear D. This CDR3 contains 15 residues. The germline V gene has CDR1 MDHEN and CDR2 SYDVKM. Trimming cost V 4 bases and J 2 bases, with 14 bases left between them.

This clone came up once. J is TRBJ2-7 and V is TRBV7-8; 9 bases agree with TRBD2. From germline, CDR1 is SGHVS and CDR2 FQNEAQ. The junction had 12 bases not matched to a gene; V was cut back by 1 base and J by 2 bases. This CDR3 has 18 residues. The CDR3 bases are TGTGCCAGCAGCTTAGAATTGGCGACTAGCGGACCTCCCTACGAGCAGTACTTC. This gives the protein CASSLELATSGPPYEQYF.

The J gene is TRBJ2-1, the V gene TRBV28; TRBD2 might be the D (6 bases). This CDR3 spans 16 amino acids. The germline V and J ends were trimmed by 2 bases and 8 bases, with 19 bases remaining between them. The V gene's germline CDR1 is MDHEN and CDR2 SYDVKM. CDR3 protein: CASSLEDLREVDEQFF. The CDR3 nucleotides are TGTGCCAGCAGTTTAGAGGACCTCAGGGAGGTGGATGAGCAGTTCTTC. The whole variable domain, remainder taken from reference TRBV28 and TRBJ2-1, is DVKVTQSSRYLVKRTGEKVFLECVQDMDHENMFWYRQDPGLGLRLIYFSYDVKMKEKGDIPEGYSVSREKKERFSLILESASTNQTSMYLCASSLEDLREVDEQFFGPGTRLTVL.

This clone has just a few counts. This sequence joins TRBV5-1 and TRBJ2-5; no clear D. The V gene's germline CDR1 is SGHRS and CDR2 YFSETQ. The CDR3 loop spans 13 amino acids. The V end was cut by 2 bases, the J end by 0 bases, with 5 bases between. CDR3 sequence (DNA): TGCGCCAGCAGCTTTTCGTACCAAGAGACCCAGTACTTC. Protein: CASSFSYQETQYF. The complete variable domain, with remaining parts taken from reference TRBV5-1 and TRBJ2-5, reads KAGVTQTPRYLIKTRGQQVTLSCSPISGHRSVSWYQQTPGQGLQFLFEYFSETQRNKGNFPGRFSGRQFSNSRSEMNVSTLELGDSALYLCASSFSYQETQYFGPGTRLLVL.

The rearrangement uses TRBV9 and TRBJ1-3, with D possibly TRBD1 on 5 matching bases. Trimming removed 3 bases from V and 0 bases from J, with 13 bases in between. Germline assignment: CDR1 SGDLS and CDR2 YYNGEE. CDR3 length equals 16 residues. The CDR3 nucleotides read TGTGCCAGCAGCGAAAAGGGACTGTTCTCTGGAAACACCATATATTTT. Translating it yields CASSEKGLFSGNTIYF.